These 32 T cell receptor beta chains were sequenced from one sample in a study of T cell responses to AZD1222 COVID-19 vaccine (dated by TCRdb to the early 2020s). Libraries were built with the immunoSEQ multiplex PCR assay. What TCRdb holds here is the immuneACCESS table cut down to in-frame rearrangements. Part of the clones is not present; checked against another copy, under half of the missing clones reflect an unresolved V gene, and the others are unexplained. The sample contains about 120,000 clones, around 87% of them found a single time. The top ten hold approximately 2.6% of the sample. What the time point label conveys for this sample: about 28 days (+/-7) after the second vaccine dose. The sample in question was peripheral blood, obtained 28 days after the second AZD1222 dose. The receptors shown here come from an adult who received the AZD1222 COVID-19 vaccine.

This chain joins TRBV6-1 and TRBJ1-1; no clear D gene. This CDR3 has 15 residues. Germline V CDR1 and CDR2: MNHNS, SASEGT. Trimming removed 2 bases at V and 0 bases at J, with 10 bases between. CDR3 amino acids: CASSEFGQMNTEAFF. CDR3 sequence (DNA): TGTGCCAGCAGTGAATTCGGGCAGATGAACACTGAAGCTTTCTTT.

The chain combines TRBV28 with TRBJ1-5; 8 bases are shared with TRBD1. With V trimmed by 4 bases and J by 6 bases, 5 bases remained unmatched. Germline CDR1 and CDR2: MDHEN and SYDVKM. The CDR3 is 14 amino acids. CDR3: CASSSGGAVQPQHF. CDR3 DNA sequence: TGTGCCAGCAGTTCAGGGGGCGCGGTTCAGCCCCAGCATTTT.

V usage is TRBV4-1 and J usage is TRBJ2-5; 7 bases line up with TRBD2. CDR3 size: 14 residues. The V and J ends lost 4 bases and 5 bases, in that order; junction bases with no gene match: 7. Germline loops: CDR1 MGHRA, CDR2 YSYEKL. The CDR3 sequence is CASSPLLGGETQYF. CDR3 bases: TGCGCCAGCAGCCCCTTATTGGGGGGGGAGACCCAGTACTTC.

The chain carries TRBV9 and TRBJ1-1; weak D call: TRBD1 (6 bases). Trimming left V 4 bases short and J 4 bases short, with 17 bases between. Germline-derived CDR1 and CDR2 are SGDLS and YYNGEE. The CDR3 length is 15 residues. CDR3 sequence reads: CASSPAGGGGTEAFF. The CDR3 region has the DNA TGTGCCAGCAGCCCGGCGGGGGGCGGGGGCACTGAAGCTTTCTTT.

The chain joins TRBV4-2 to TRBJ2-2; TRBD1 agrees at 7 bases. Trimming took 1 base from V and 1 from J; bases not matched to a gene: 3. The germline CDR1 and CDR2 sequences are LGHNA and YNFKEQ. The CDR3 is made up of 16 amino acids. In nucleotides, the CDR3 is TGTGCCAGCAGCCAAGCGACAGGGAAGAACACCGGGGAGCTGTTTTTT. It is translated as CASSQATGKNTGELFF.

This clone has a handful of counts. The DNA of the CDR3 is TGTGCCAGCAGTGCGGGGACTAATCGGTACGAGCAGTACTTC. Amino acids: CASSAGTNRYEQYF. This sequence joins TRBV2 and TRBJ2-7; 7 nucleotides line up with TRBD2. V was pared by 4 bases and J by 4 bases, with 7 bases of the junction left unmatched. There are 14 residues in the CDR3. Per germline, CDR1 SNHLY and CDR2 FYNNEI.

In nucleotides, the CDR3 is TGTGCCAGCTCACCGGACAGGGGAGCCCACGAGCAGTACTTC. It encodes CASSPDRGAHEQYF. The V call is TRBV18, the J call TRBJ2-7; 9 bases are a match to TRBD1. The junction had 5 bases not matched to a gene; V was cut back by 3 bases and J by 5 bases. CDR3 length equals 14 residues. Germline loops: CDR1 KGHSH, CDR2 LQKENI.

The CDR3 nucleotides are TGTGCCAGCAGTCGCATGGGTACGCAGTATTTT. Amino acids: CASSRMGTQYF. The chain is built from TRBV12-3 or TRBV12-4 and TRBJ2-3; D ambiguous. This CDR3 spans 11 amino acids. Trimming left V 5 bases short and J 8 bases short, with 8 bases between.

The chain employs TRBV3-1 (or the pseudogene TRBV3-2) and TRBJ1-3; no reliable D call. The V gene's germline CDR1 is LGHDT and CDR2 YNNKEL (reference sequence). The CDR3 sequence is 12 residues long. Trimming removed 1 base from V and 14 bases from J, with 12 bases in between. CDR3: CASSQVGRSVYF. For the CDR3, the DNA is TGTGCCAGCAGCCAAGTGGGCAGATCGGTATATTTT.

The CDR3 nucleotides are TGTGCCACCAGCAGAGCGGCAGGGGGAATGGGAGAGCAGTACTTC. It encodes CATSRAAGGMGEQYF. V usage is TRBV15 and J usage is TRBJ2-7; 7 bases align to TRBD1. Germline assignment: CDR1 LNHNV and CDR2 YYDKDF (reference sequence). The CDR3 has 15 residues. V lost 1 base to trimming and J lost 7 bases; unmatched junction nucleotides: 10.

The rearrangement links TRBV4-2 to TRBJ2-4; either TRBD1 or TRBD2 may supply D (6 bases each). Deletions cut 0 bases from V and 0 bases from J, with 15 bases between. Germline V CDR1 and CDR2: LGHNA, YNFKEQ. The CDR3 covers 18 residues. CDR3 sequence reads: CASSQDAGGSSAKNIQYF. The CDR3 DNA sequence: TGTGCCAGCAGCCAAGATGCCGGGGGCTCCTCAGCCAAAAACATTCAGTACTTC.

DNA for the CDR3: TGTGCCAGCAGCGTAGCCACCCAGGGGGAAGCTTTCTTT. The encoded protein is CASSVATQGEAFF. The chain links TRBV9 to TRBJ1-1; perhaps TRBD1 as D (6 bases). The CDR3 is made up of 13 amino acids. Germline CDR1 SGDLS, CDR2 YYNGEE. V lost 0 bases and J 8 bases, leaving 11 bases between the germline ends.

This chain connects TRBV7-2 to TRBJ1-2; unclear D gene. Germline V gene lookup returns CDR1 SGHTA and CDR2 FQGNSA. Trimming shortened V by 4 bases and J by 0 bases, and 15 bases separated the two germline ends. This CDR3 comprises 16 residues. CDR3 in DNA: TGTGCCAGCAGCTCCAGAGGAGGGCCCCCTAACTATGGCTACACCTTC. This translates into CASSSRGGPPNYGYTF.

This clone was detected only once. The chain couples TRBV4-3 to TRBJ2-1, with 7 bases matching TRBD1. The germline V gene encodes CDR1 LGHNA and CDR2 YSLEER. Losses at the gene ends were 5 bases for V and 2 bases for J; bases not matched to a gene: 6. The CDR3 is 15 residues long. The CDR3 is CASSIRDSTYNEQFF. The CDR3 DNA reads TGCGCCAGCAGCATCCGGGACAGTACCTACAATGAGCAGTTCTTC.

V usage is TRBV7-6 and J usage is TRBJ1-1, with TRBD1 matching 9 bases. Looked up from germline, CDR1 is SGHVS and CDR2 is FNYEAQ. This CDR3 is built from 16 residues. J gave up 4 bases and V 4 bases, and 10 bases lay outside the gene matches. CDR3 amino acids: CASSSDPQGAATEAFF. The CDR3, as DNA: TGTGCCAGCAGCTCAGATCCACAGGGGGCGGCCACTGAAGCTTTCTTT.

The V gene is TRBV5-4, the J gene TRBJ2-7; tentative D call: TRBD2 (6 bases). Trimming removed 6 bases at V and 0 bases at J, with 16 bases between. The CDR3 sequence is 15 residues long. Per germline, CDR1 SGHNT and CDR2 YYREEE (reference sequence). The DNA for the CDR3 is TGTGCCAGCACGGGACCGGGAGCGAACTCCTACGAGCAGTACTTC. Encoded protein: CASTGPGANSYEQYF.

V usage is TRBV10-3 and J usage is TRBJ2-7; 10 nucleotides match TRBD1. Germline V gives CDR1 ENHRY, CDR2 SYGVKD. There are 13 residues in the CDR3. The V segment lost 8 bases and the J segment 6 bases; nucleotides outside the gene matches: 7. This CDR3 is CAILQDRGAEQYF. The CDR3 DNA reads TGTGCCATCCTTCAGGACAGGGGGGCCGAGCAGTACTTC.

V and J are TRBV5-8 and TRBJ1-4, with TRBD1 as a possible D gene (6 bases). V was cut by 2 bases and J by 2 bases, with 7 bases left in between. CDR3 length equals 14 residues. Germline CDR1 reads SGHTS; CDR2 reads YDEGEE. The CDR3 region has the DNA TGTGCCAGCAGCTTCACAGGGACTAATGAAAAACTGTTTTTT. The encoded protein is CASSFTGTNEKLFF. Filled out from reference TRBV5-8 and TRBJ1-4, the complete variable domain reads EAGVTQSPTHLIKTRGQQATLRCSPISGHTSVYWYQQALGLGLQFLLWYDEGEERNRGNFPPRFSGRQFPNYSSELNVNALELEDSALYLCASSFTGTNEKLFFGSGTQLSVL.

CDR3 coding DNA: TGTGCCAGCAGATTAGGACCACCTAACTATGGCTACACCTTC. Its translation is CASRLGPPNYGYTF. This chain connects TRBV28 to TRBJ1-2; no definite D call. This CDR3 contains 14 residues. Trimming took 6 bases from V and 0 from J, leaving 11 bases between them. Germline V gene sequence: CDR1 MDHEN, CDR2 SYDVKM.

J is TRBJ1-5 and V is TRBV28; tentatively, D is TRBD1 (5 bases). The germline gives CDR1 MDHEN, CDR2 SYDVKM. This CDR3 region has 15 residues. Trimming pared 6 bases from V and 2 bases from J, leaving 14 bases between. The CDR3 protein is CASRGPPRGNQPQHF. CDR3 nucleotides: TGTGCCAGCAGGGGACCCCCTCGTGGCAATCAGCCCCAGCATTTT.

This chain connects TRBV3-1 (or the pseudogene TRBV3-2) to TRBJ1-1; 11 nucleotides line up with TRBD1. The ends lost 0 bases at V and 4 bases at J; junction bases unmatched: 13. In germline, CDR1 is LGHDT, CDR2 YNNKEL (reference sequence). The CDR3 runs to 19 residues. The DNA of the CDR3 is TGTGCCAGCAGCCAAGAGATTCGGACAGGGGGCGAGTGGGCCACTGAAGCTTTCTTT. Protein sequence: CASSQEIRTGGEWATEAFF.

This CDR3 reads CSVGEGPNTGELFF. CDR3 sequence (DNA): TGCAGCGTTGGGGAGGGTCCGAACACCGGGGAGCTGTTTTTT. The chain links TRBV29-1 to TRBJ2-2; 7 bases align to TRBD2. The CDR3 covers 14 residues. Per germline, CDR1 SQVTM and CDR2 ANQGSEA. V was pared by 4 bases and J by 0 bases, with 2 bases of the junction left unmatched.

The rearrangement links TRBV19 to TRBJ2-7, with 9 bases matching TRBD1. The CDR3 has 14 residues. Germline V gene lookup returns CDR1 LNHDA and CDR2 SQIVND (reference sequence). Losses at the gene ends were 5 bases for V and 5 bases for J; bases not matched to a gene: 7. In nucleotides, the CDR3 is TGTGCCAGTAGTTTGGGACAGGGAATCAACGAGCAGTACTTC. This codes for CASSLGQGINEQYF.

The rearrangement uses TRBV3-1 (or the pseudogene TRBV3-2) and TRBJ1-2; no clear D. This CDR3 spans 13 amino acids. From germline, CDR1 is LGHDT and CDR2 YNNKEL (reference sequence). Trimming shortened V by 1 base and J by 5 bases, and 8 bases separated the two germline ends. The CDR3 region is CASSQAARYGYTF. CDR3 DNA sequence: TGTGCCAGCAGCCAAGCCGCCAGATATGGCTACACCTTC.

The rearrangement uses TRBV18 and TRBJ1-1, with D possibly TRBD1 on 5 matching bases. CDR1 is KGHSH, CDR2 LQKENI, per germline. This CDR3 contains 12 residues. Trimming shortened V by 8 bases and J by 7 bases, and 14 bases separated the two germline ends. The CDR3 DNA is TGTGCCAGCGGGCCCGGGGCCAATGAAGCTTTCTTT. The encoded protein is CASGPGANEAFF.

Written as DNA, the CDR3 is TGTGCCAGCAGCGAGGGACAGGGGAACTATGGCTACACCTTC. Translating it yields CASSEGQGNYGYTF. The chain carries TRBV7-6 and TRBJ1-2; TRBD1 matches 10 bases. Germline V lookup: CDR1 SGHVS, CDR2 FNYEAQ. The ends lost 5 bases at V and 2 bases at J; junction bases unmatched: 2. CDR3 size: 14 residues. Drawing the rest from reference TRBV7-6 and TRBJ1-2, the complete variable domain is GAGVSQSPRYKVTKRGQDVALRCDPISGHVSLYWYRQALGQGPEFLTYFNYEAQQDKSGLPNDRFSAERPEGSISTLTIQRTEQRDSAMYRCASSEGQGNYGYTFGSGTRLTVV.

The chain joins TRBV19 to TRBJ1-4; D not resolved. V lost 3 bases, J lost 3 bases, and 11 bases lay in between. The length of the CDR3 is 15 residues. Germline-derived CDR1 and CDR2 are LNHDA and SQIVND (reference sequence). The CDR3 sequence: CASSIFASANEKLFF. CDR3 nucleotides: TGTGCCAGTAGTATTTTCGCTTCGGCTAATGAAAAACTGTTTTTT.

The rearrangement links TRBV11-2 to TRBJ2-3; a weak D match, TRBD2 (6 bases). The CDR3 totals 12 residues. Germline V gives CDR1 SGHAT, CDR2 FQNNGV. V lost 6 bases and J 9 bases, leaving 13 bases between the germline ends. The DNA for the CDR3 is TGTGCCAGCAGACAACAGGAGGGGACGCAGTATTTT. This translates into CASRQQEGTQYF.

J is TRBJ2-2 and V is TRBV29-1; 12 positions match TRBD1. Germline loops: CDR1 SQVTM, CDR2 ANQGSEA. With V trimmed by 7 bases and J by 7 bases, 7 bases remained unmatched. CDR3 length equals 14 residues. The CDR3 DNA is TGCAGCGGCGGGACAGGGGGCGCCGTCGGGGAGCTGTTTTTT. Residues: CSGGTGGAVGELFF.

V gene TRBV21-1 combines with J gene TRBJ2-7; the tabulated D call, TRBD2, remains unverified against the DNA. TRBV21-1 is assigned pseudogene status. The CDR3 totals 14 residues. The CDR3: CASSNGESYYEQYF. The CDR3 coding sequence is TGTGCCAGCAGCAATGGGGAGAGCTACTACGAGCAGTACTTC.

The rearrangement joins TRBV4-3 to TRBJ2-1, with D possibly TRBD1 on 6 matching bases. The V gene lost 0 bases and the J gene lost 7 bases, with 13 bases spanning the gap. Germline-derived CDR1 and CDR2 are LGHNA and YSLEER. This CDR3 comprises 15 residues. The CDR3 bases are TGCGCCAGCAGCCAAGATCCGACAGGTGGGAATGAGCAGTTCTTC. It specifies CASSQDPTGGNEQFF.

The chain employs TRBV15 and TRBJ2-3; TRBD1 agrees at 12 bases. This CDR3 region has 14 residues. V trimming: 7 bases; J trimming: 6 bases; junction bases outside the gene matches: 5. CDR1 and CDR2 from the germline V gene are LNHNV and YYDKDF (reference sequence). The CDR3, as DNA: TGTGCCACCAACCGGGACAGGGGGCCGGATACGCAGTATTTT. Its protein product is CATNRDRGPDTQYF.